These T cell receptor beta chains were read from a single sample in a study of blood T cell repertoires in COVID-19. Here immunoSEQ multiplex PCR was the method, and the copy in TCRdb shows in-frame clones only, minus some. Of some 210,000 clones in the sample, approximately 90% were seen once. Sequenced: peripheral blood. The receptors originated from a man aged 25-40 years with acute or convalescent COVID-19. Each CDR3 is given with its conserved first and last residue. A D gene is named only where the DNA matches it firmly. The size of a clone is reported for some rows only, either as once, few or many, or as a class for expanded clones.

>NA|TRBJ1-5|NA|TRBV19|14
CASSMGANNQPQHF
TGTGCCAGTAGTATGGGGGCAAACAATCAGCCCCAGCATTTT
>NA|TRBJ2-5|TRBD2|TRBV5-6|14
CASQGTSGEETQYF
TGTGCCAGCCAGGGGACTAGCGGGGAAGAGACCCAGTACTTC
>NA|TRBJ2-7|NA|TRBV20-1|13
CSASGVADYEQYF
TGCAGTGCTAGTGGAGTAGCGGACTACGAGCAGTACTTC
>NA|TRBJ1-6|NA|TRBV5-1|14
CASSRRQQNSPLHF
TGCGCCAGCAGCCGTCGACAGCAAAATTCACCCCTCCACTTT
>few|TRBJ1-1|NA|TRBV5-1|16
CASSLAIRSSGYEAFF
TGCGCCAGCAGCTTGGCCATTCGTTCGTCAGGGTATGAAGCTTTCTTT
>few|TRBJ1-3|NA|TRBV14|15
CASSLSAGPGNTIYF
TGTGCCAGCAGCCTAAGCGCGGGGCCTGGAAACACCATATATTTT
>NA|TRBJ1-3|TRBD1|TRBV19|17
CASKHRTGTGLGNTIYF
TGTGCCAGTAAACACCGGACCGGGACAGGGTTAGGAAACACCATATATTTT
>NA|TRBJ1-6|NA|TRBV18|15
CASSPLESGGNLLHF
TGTGCCAGCTCACCCCTAGAGTCCGGGGGGAACCTTCTCCACTTT
>NA|TRBJ1-5|TRBD1|TRBV28|15
CASMSPTGAYKPQHF
TGTGCCAGCATGAGTCCAACAGGGGCTTATAAGCCCCAGCATTTT
>NA|TRBJ1-2|NA|TRBV7-2|15
CASSFQGPARYGYTF
TGTGCCAGCAGCTTCCAGGGGCCTGCGCGATATGGCTACACCTTC
>NA|TRBJ2-5|NA|TRBV5-4|15
CASTKKEGRSETQYF
TGTGCCAGCACCAAGAAGGAGGGCCGTTCGGAGACCCAGTACTTC
>once|TRBJ2-7|TRBD1|TRBV13|12
CASSQTGVEQYF
TGTGCCAGCAGCCAAACAGGGGTCGAGCAGTACTTC
>NA|TRBJ1-4|NA|TRBV28|15
CASSFLRTAIRKLFF
TGTGCCAGCAGTTTCCTCCGGACAGCGATTAGGAAACTGTTTTTT
>NA|TRBJ2-6|TRBD2|TRBV19|14
CASSRGAGANVLTF
TGTGCCAGTAGCCGGGGGGCTGGGGCCAACGTCCTGACTTTC